The following is a T cell receptor (beta chain) sequence with its context. Its antigen is not known. CDR1 is MDHEN and CDR2 is SYDVKM in the germline V gene. Trimming shortened V by 5 bases and J by 6 bases, and 14 bases separated the two germline ends. The CDR3 runs to 15 residues. Cells were stimulated nonspecifically with anti-CD3/anti-CD28 magnetic beads. CD4+ T cells upregulating both CD40 ligand and CD69 were sorted as responding cells. For approximately 17 hours, CD8-depleted PBMCs received anti-CD28/CD49d costimulation, a CD40-blocking antibody and enfuvirtide. The libraries were made with immunoSEQ version 4 in survey mode. The data were produced by immunoSEQ multiplex PCR, yet TCRdb's version contains in-frame clones alone and is incomplete. The profile covers tens of thousands of clones, with about 89% appearing a single time and 1.8% taken by the ten largest. This sample was taken from a study of persistence of HIV-infected CD4 T cells. Study-wide results and limits: Antigen-responding cells were enriched for degenerate expanded CDR3beta sequences. Compared with CD3/CD28-stimulated cells, CMV- and Gag-responding cells showed lower TCRbeta richness.

The sequenced sample was CD4+ T cells sorted from PBMCs after approximately 19-hour stimulation, obtained from a patient who received antiretroviral therapy. This TCR came from an adult man with HIV who was CMV-seropositive. The chain employs TRBV28 and TRBJ1-6; weak D call: TRBD1 (6 bases). In DNA, the CDR3 is TGTGCCAGCAGTCCAAGGACAGCGATTAATTCACCCCTCCACTTT. Its translation: CASSPRTAINSPLHF.